Each of the 22 T cell receptor beta chains below was sequenced from the same sample in a study of OX40 agonist ivuxolimab in advanced cancers. The method behind the library was the immunoSEQ multiplex PCR assay. Not all clones reach the TCRdb copy of this immuneACCESS table, which keeps in-frame sequences only. Checked studies attribute under half of the gap to unresolved V genes and leave the rest unexplained. For this sample there are approximately 70,000 clones; more than 90% appear just once. The ten top clones hold more than 4.5% of the sample. This sample comprised CD4+ or CD8+ T cells sorted from blood, obtained in a trial of the OX40 agonist ivuxolimab. The receptors were sampled from an adult with an advanced solid tumor such as melanoma, head and neck, liver or kidney cancer.

The rearrangement joins TRBV18 to TRBJ2-7; 8 positions agree with TRBD2. This CDR3 is built from 16 residues. Per the germline V gene, CDR1 is KGHSH and CDR2 is LQKENI. V lost 5 bases to trimming and J lost 2 bases; unmatched junction nucleotides: 11. CDR3: CASSGSVAGSAYEQYF. The CDR3 coding sequence is TGTGCCAGCTCAGGGTCCGTAGCGGGATCCGCCTACGAGCAGTACTTC. The full variable domain, completed using reference TRBV18 and TRBJ2-7, is NAGVMQNPRHLVRRRGQEARLRCSPMKGHSHVYWYRQLPEEGLKFMVYLQKENIIDESGMPKERFSAEFPKEGPSILRIQQVVRGDSAAYFCASSGSVAGSAYEQYFGPGTRLTVT.

DNA of the CDR3: TGTGCCAGCAGTGAAGGTGGGGCGGGCACCGGGGAGCTGTTTTTT. This encodes CASSEGGAGTGELFF. The chain links TRBV28 to TRBJ2-2; D might be TRBD1 or TRBD2, each matching 5 bases. Germline assignment: CDR1 MDHEN and CDR2 SYDVKM. The CDR3 covers 15 residues. Trimming pared 5 bases from V and 4 bases from J, leaving 14 bases between.

V and J are TRBV2 and TRBJ1-1; TRBD1 matches 9 bases. CDR3 length equals 14 residues. Per the germline V gene, CDR1 is SNHLY and CDR2 is FYNNEI. V trimming: 6 bases; J trimming: 1 base; junction bases outside the gene matches: 3. The CDR3 DNA reads as TGTGCCAGCAGCCGACAGGGGGAGAACACTGAAGCTTTCTTT. Translation: CASSRQGENTEAFF. The complete variable domain, with remaining parts taken from reference TRBV2 and TRBJ1-1, reads EPEVTQTPSHQVTQMGQEVILRCVPISNHLYFYWYRQILGQKVEFLVSFYNNEISEKSEIFDDQFSVERPDGSNFTLKIRSTKLEDSAMYFCASSRQGENTEAFFGQGTRLTVV.

The genes are TRBV11-2 and TRBJ2-3; D is ambiguous. V shed 4 bases and J shed 0 bases, with 8 bases lying between them. Germline V gene lookup returns CDR1 SGHAT and CDR2 FQNNGV. The length of the CDR3 is 14 residues. CDR3 coding DNA: TGTGCCAGCAGCTCCGGTGGCAGCACAGATACGCAGTATTTT. It encodes CASSSGGSTDTQYF.

V is TRBV6-5 and J is TRBJ2-7; possibly TRBD2 for D (6 bases). Per germline, CDR1 MNHEY and CDR2 SVGAGI. The CDR3 is 15 amino acids. Trimming removed 8 bases from V and 2 bases from J, with 19 bases in between. CDR3: CASRSLGLDPYEQYF. CDR3 in DNA: TGTGCCAGCCGTTCACTGGGACTGGACCCCTACGAGCAGTACTTC.

The chain uses TRBV5-4 and TRBJ2-1; 7 bases agree with TRBD2. This CDR3 has 14 amino acids. CDR1 and CDR2 (germline): SGHNT, YYREEE (reference sequence). Trimming removed 2 bases from V and 2 bases from J; junction bases left unmatched: 1. The CDR3: CASSLAGTYNEQFF. Written as DNA, the CDR3 is TGTGCCAGCAGCTTAGCGGGAACCTACAATGAGCAGTTCTTC.

The chain combines TRBV5-1 with TRBJ2-7; TRBD1 agrees at 10 bases. CDR3 length equals 15 residues. V dropped 4 bases and J dropped 3; count of bases not matched to a gene: 7. In germline, CDR1 is SGHRS, CDR2 YFSETQ. As DNA, the CDR3 is TGCGCCAGCAGCACCCGACAGGGGGCGATCTACGAGCAGTACTTC. Its protein product is CASSTRQGAIYEQYF.

The V call is TRBV11-2, the J call TRBJ2-3; TRBD1 is a possible D gene (6 bases). Deletions cut 3 bases from V and 2 bases from J, with 9 bases between. Germline CDR1 and CDR2: SGHAT and FQNNGV. The CDR3 sequence is 14 residues long. The CDR3 DNA reads TGTGCCAGCAGCTTGGACAGATTCACAGATACGCAGTATTTT. It specifies CASSLDRFTDTQYF.

The chain has TRBV10-2 and TRBJ2-2; weak D call: TRBD1 (6 bases). CDR3 length: 13 amino acids. Germline CDR1 reads WSHSY; CDR2 reads SAAADI. Trimming pared 5 bases from V and 6 bases from J, leaving 10 bases between. For the CDR3, the DNA is TGCGCCAGCAGTAATGACAGGCCCGGGGAGCTGTTTTTT. It translates to CASSNDRPGELFF.

The CDR3 DNA sequence: TGTGCCAGCAGCTATAGACTAGCGGGGTACTACGAGCAGTACTTC. Protein: CASSYRLAGYYEQYF. V usage is TRBV7-2 and J usage is TRBJ2-7, with TRBD2 identical over 11 bases. J was trimmed by 3 bases and V by 4 bases; bases with no gene match: 5. The CDR3 runs 15 residues. The germline V gene encodes CDR1 SGHTA and CDR2 FQGNSA.

The chain recombines TRBV7-2 with TRBJ1-5; D perhaps matches TRBD1 (6 bases). V gave up 4 bases and J gave up 7 bases, with 8 bases separating them. The CDR3 covers 12 residues. Germline V gene data show CDR1 as SGHTA and CDR2 as FQGNSA. The CDR3 is CASSSGVQPQHF. The CDR3, as DNA: TGTGCCAGCAGCTCAGGGGTGCAGCCCCAGCATTTT.

The J gene is TRBJ2-7, the V gene TRBV15; 14 bases fit TRBD2. The CDR3 is 18 residues long. J lost 2 bases, V lost 1 base, and 7 bases had no gene match. Looked up from germline, CDR1 is LNHNV and CDR2 is YYDKDF (reference sequence). DNA of the CDR3: TGTGCCACCAGCAGAGGTGGGACTAGCGGGAGTATTGCCTACGAGCAGTACTTC. It translates to CATSRGGTSGSIAYEQYF.

The CDR3 nucleotides read TGTGCCAGCAGCAAAGTTTCGGCTCCCGGAGACACAAACACCGGGGAGCTGTTTTTT. It encodes CASSKVSAPGDTNTGELFF. The genes are TRBV21-1 and TRBJ2-2. TRBV21-1 has pseudogene status. This CDR3 has 19 amino acids.

J is TRBJ1-3 and V is TRBV28; D ambiguous. This CDR3 region has 14 residues. The germline V gene encodes CDR1 MDHEN and CDR2 SYDVKM. The germline V and J ends were trimmed by 5 bases and 1 base, with 9 bases remaining between them. The CDR3 DNA is TGTGCCAGCAGTAGCCCTCGGTCTGGAAACACCATATATTTT. Its protein is CASSSPRSGNTIYF.

The rearrangement links TRBV19 to TRBJ2-5, with D possibly called TRBD1 or TRBD2 (5 bases each). The CDR3 covers 14 residues. V was cut by 7 bases and J by 4 bases, with 16 bases left in between. Germline lookup yields CDR1 LNHDA and CDR2 SQIVND (reference sequence). In nucleotides, the CDR3 is TGTGCCAGTATGGCCGGGACGGCCGGAGAGACCCAGTACTTC. It yields the protein CASMAGTAGETQYF.

The chain employs TRBV14 and TRBJ2-7, with D hard to call. The CDR3 has 13 amino acids. Looked up from germline, CDR1 is SGHDN and CDR2 is FVKESK. Trimming pared 2 bases from V and 6 bases from J, leaving 11 bases between. The CDR3: CASSQRIRFEQYF. The CDR3 DNA follows: TGTGCCAGCAGCCAACGCATCAGATTCGAGCAGTACTTC.

A single count supports this clone. This chain links TRBV7-6 with TRBJ2-5; 11 bases are a match to TRBD2. The V gene end was trimmed by 5 bases and the J gene end by 4 bases; junction bases not matched to a gene: 9. This CDR3 spans 16 amino acids. Germline lookup yields CDR1 SGHVS and CDR2 FNYEAQ. DNA of the CDR3: TGTGCCAGCAGCAAACTTAGCGGGAGGGGGGGAGAGACCCAGTACTTC. It is translated as CASSKLSGRGGETQYF.

The chain uses TRBV7-3 and TRBJ2-1, with D possibly being TRBD1 or TRBD2 (5 bases each). Germline assignment: CDR1 SGHTA and CDR2 FQGTGA. The V end lost 1 base, the J end lost 0 bases, and 10 bases lay between the germline ends. The length of the CDR3 is 16 residues. In nucleotides, the CDR3 is TGTGCCAGCAGCTTAAGTTGGGGGAGCTCCTACAATGAGCAGTTCTTC. This gives the protein CASSLSWGSSYNEQFF.

V usage is TRBV5-1 and J usage is TRBJ2-1, with 7 bases matching TRBD1. V lost 5 bases to trimming and J lost 1 base; unmatched junction nucleotides: 3. Germline V gives CDR1 SGHRS, CDR2 YFSETQ. The CDR3 extends over 14 amino acids. This CDR3 reads CASSVGQSYNEQFF. CDR3 nucleotide sequence: TGCGCCAGCAGTGTGGGACAGTCCTACAATGAGCAGTTCTTC. Full variable domain (remainder filled in from reference TRBV5-1 and TRBJ2-1): KAGVTQTPRYLIKTRGQQVTLSCSPISGHRSVSWYQQTPGQGLQFLFEYFSETQRNKGNFPGRFSGRQFSNSRSEMNVSTLELGDSALYLCASSVGQSYNEQFFGPGTRLTVL.

The gene calls are TRBV7-8 and TRBJ1-5, with a weak D call TRBD1 (5 bases). This CDR3 contains 16 residues. V lost 5 bases to trimming and J lost 9 bases, with 23 bases between them. The germline V gene encodes CDR1 SGHVS and CDR2 FQNEAQ. CDR3 sequence (DNA): TGTGCCAGCAGCCAGGTGGACAACTGGCTTAAAGGGCCCCAGCATTTT. Protein: CASSQVDNWLKGPQHF.

This chain joins TRBV2 and TRBJ1-4; no clear D gene. V was shortened by 6 bases and J by 7 bases, with 15 bases between the two germline ends. CDR3 length: 14 residues. Germline values: CDR1 SNHLY, CDR2 FYNNEI. The CDR3 reads CASSNDNIGEKLFF. In nucleotides, the CDR3 is TGTGCCAGCAGCAATGACAATATCGGTGAAAAACTGTTTTTT. The full variable domain, its missing parts supplied by reference TRBV2 and TRBJ1-4, is EPEVTQTPSHQVTQMGQEVILRCVPISNHLYFYWYRQILGQKVEFLVSFYNNEISEKSEIFDDQFSVERPDGSNFTLKIRSTKLEDSAMYFCASSNDNIGEKLFFGSGTQLSVL.

As for this clone: Other DNA sequences of this sample code for an identical CDR3. This sequence joins TRBV5-5 and TRBJ1-5, with D maybe TRBD1 (6 bases). This CDR3 spans 15 amino acids. Trimming removed 0 bases at V and 0 bases at J, with 7 bases between. Germline V lookup: CDR1 SGHKS, CDR2 YYEKEE (reference sequence). In DNA form, the CDR3 reads TGTGCCAGCAGCTTGGAGGGGGTTAGCAATCAGCCCCAGCATTTT. It translates to CASSLEGVSNQPQHF.